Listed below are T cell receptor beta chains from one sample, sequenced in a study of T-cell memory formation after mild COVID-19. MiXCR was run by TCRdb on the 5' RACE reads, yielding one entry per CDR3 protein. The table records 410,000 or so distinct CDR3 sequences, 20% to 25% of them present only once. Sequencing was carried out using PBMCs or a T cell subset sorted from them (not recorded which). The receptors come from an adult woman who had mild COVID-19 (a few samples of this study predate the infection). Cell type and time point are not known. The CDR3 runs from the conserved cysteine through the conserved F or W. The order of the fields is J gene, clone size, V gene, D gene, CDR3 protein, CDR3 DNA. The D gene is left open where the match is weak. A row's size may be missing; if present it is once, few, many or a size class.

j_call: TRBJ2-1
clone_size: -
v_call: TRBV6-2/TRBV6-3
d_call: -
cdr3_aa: CASSSLLGLGNEQFF
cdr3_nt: TGTGCCAGCAGTTCCCTACTAGGATTGGGCAATGAGCAGTTCTTC

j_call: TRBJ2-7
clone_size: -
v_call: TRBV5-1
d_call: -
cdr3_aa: CASSLEGVGSYEQYF
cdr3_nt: TGCGCCAGCAGCTTGGAGGGAGTCGGCTCCTACGAGCAGTACTTC

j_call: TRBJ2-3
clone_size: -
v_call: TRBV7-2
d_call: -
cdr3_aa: CASSRQKGRGARDTQYF
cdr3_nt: TGTGCCAGCAGCCGACAAAAGGGCAGGGGGGCTAGGGATACGCAGTATTTT

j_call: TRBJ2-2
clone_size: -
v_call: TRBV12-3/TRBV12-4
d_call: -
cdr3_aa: CASSSGWGLSTGELFF
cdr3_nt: TGTGCCAGCAGTTCAGGATGGGGCCTTTCCACCGGGGAGCTGTTTTTT

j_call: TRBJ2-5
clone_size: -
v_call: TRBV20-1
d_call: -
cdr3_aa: CSARNPNRDMETQYF
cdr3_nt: TGCAGTGCTAGAAATCCCAACAGGGATATGGAGACCCAGTACTTC

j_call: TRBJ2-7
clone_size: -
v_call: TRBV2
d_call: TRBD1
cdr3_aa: CASRGQGLAAGEQYF
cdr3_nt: TGTGCCAGCAGAGGACAGGGTCTAGCCGCGGGGGAGCAGTACTTC

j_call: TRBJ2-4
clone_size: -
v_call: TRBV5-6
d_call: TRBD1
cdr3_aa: CASSLGTGSIQYF
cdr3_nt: TGTGCCAGCAGCTTGGGGACAGGGTCCATTCAGTACTTC

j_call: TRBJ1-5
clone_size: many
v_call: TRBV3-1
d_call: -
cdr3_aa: CASSPDSNQPQHF
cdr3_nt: TGTGCCAGCAGTCCCGATAGCAATCAGCCCCAGCATTTT

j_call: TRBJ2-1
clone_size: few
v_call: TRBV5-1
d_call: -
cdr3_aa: CASSLPRGLNEQFF
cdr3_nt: TGCGCCAGCAGCCTCCCGCGGGGGCTCAATGAGCAGTTCTTC

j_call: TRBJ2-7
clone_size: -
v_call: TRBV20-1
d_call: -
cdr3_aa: CSASHVYSYEQYF
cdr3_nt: TGCAGTGCGTCCCACGTTTACTCCTACGAGCAGTACTTC

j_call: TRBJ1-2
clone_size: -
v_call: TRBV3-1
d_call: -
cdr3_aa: CASSQGVGGLVYGYTF
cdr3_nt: TGTGCCAGCAGCCAAGGAGTGGGGGGGCTGGTCTATGGCTACACCTTC

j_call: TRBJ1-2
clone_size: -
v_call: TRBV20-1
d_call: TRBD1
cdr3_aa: CSATRTGGPDGYTF
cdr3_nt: TGCAGTGCTACGCGGACAGGGGGCCCGGATGGCTACACCTTC

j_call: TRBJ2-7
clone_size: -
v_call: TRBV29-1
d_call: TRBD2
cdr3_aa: CSVILAGAHEQYF
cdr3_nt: TGCAGCGTCATACTAGCGGGAGCCCACGAGCAGTACTTC

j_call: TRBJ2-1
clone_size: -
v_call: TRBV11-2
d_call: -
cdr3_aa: CASDRSSYNEQFF
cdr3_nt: TGTGCCAGTGACAGAAGCTCCTACAATGAGCAGTTCTTC

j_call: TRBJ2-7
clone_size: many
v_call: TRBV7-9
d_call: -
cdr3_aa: CASSLGGLSYEQYF
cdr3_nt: TGTGCCAGCAGCTTAGGGGGCCTCTCCTACGAGCAGTACTTC

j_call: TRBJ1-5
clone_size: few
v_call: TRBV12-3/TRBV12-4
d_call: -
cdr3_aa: CASSLDGWGNQPQHF
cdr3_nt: TGTGCCAGCAGTTTAGACGGGTGGGGCAATCAGCCCCAGCATTTT

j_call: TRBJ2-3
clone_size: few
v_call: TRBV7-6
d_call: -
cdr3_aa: CASSPSEDTQYF
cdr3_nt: TGTGCCAGCAGCCCCAGCGAGGATACGCAGTATTTT

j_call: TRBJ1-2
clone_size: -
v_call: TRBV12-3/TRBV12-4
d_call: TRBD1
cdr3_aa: CASSVQGARNGYTF
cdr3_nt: TGTGCCAGCAGCGTACAGGGGGCTAGGAATGGCTACACCTTC

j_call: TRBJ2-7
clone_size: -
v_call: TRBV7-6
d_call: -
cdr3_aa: CASSSSIRDGVGEQYF
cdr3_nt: TGTGCCAGCAGCTCATCAATCCGGGACGGGGTGGGCGAGCAGTACTTC

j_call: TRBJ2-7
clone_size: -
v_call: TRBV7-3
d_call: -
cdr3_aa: CASSLTGRVQTEQYF
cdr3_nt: TGTGCCAGCAGCCTAACAGGACGGGTCCAGACAGAGCAGTACTTC

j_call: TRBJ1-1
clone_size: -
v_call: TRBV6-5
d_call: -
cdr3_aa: CASSGPRGRLNTEAFF
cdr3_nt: TGTGCCAGCAGTGGTCCTCGCGGAAGATTGAACACTGAAGCTTTCTTT

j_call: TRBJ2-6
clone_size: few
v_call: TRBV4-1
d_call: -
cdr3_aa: CASSQAGANVLTF
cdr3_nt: TGCGCCAGCAGCCAAGCTGGGGCCAACGTCCTGACTTTC

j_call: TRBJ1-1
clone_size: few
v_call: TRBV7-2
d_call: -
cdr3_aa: CASSLGLQRPEAFF
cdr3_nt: TGTGCCAGCAGCCTGGGACTCCAAAGACCTGAAGCTTTCTTT

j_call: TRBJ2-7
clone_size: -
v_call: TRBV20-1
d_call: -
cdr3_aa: CSARSGASYEQYF
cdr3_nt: TGCAGTGCTCGAAGCGGAGCCTCCTACGAGCAGTACTTC

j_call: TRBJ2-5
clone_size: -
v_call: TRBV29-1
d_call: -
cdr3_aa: CSVVVSGETQYF
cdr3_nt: TGCAGCGTTGTAGTTTCAGGGGAGACCCAGTACTTC

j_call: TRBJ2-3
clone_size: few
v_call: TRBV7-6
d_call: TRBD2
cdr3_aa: CASSASGGRGDTQYF
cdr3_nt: TGTGCCAGCAGCGCGAGCGGGGGGAGGGGAGATACGCAGTATTTT

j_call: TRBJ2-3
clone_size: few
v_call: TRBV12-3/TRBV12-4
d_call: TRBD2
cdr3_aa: CASTHSPTSGRTDTQYF
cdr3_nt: TGTGCCAGCACCCATAGCCCCACTAGCGGACGCACAGATACGCAGTATTTT

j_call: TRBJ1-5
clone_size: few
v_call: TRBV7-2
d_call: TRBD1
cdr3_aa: CASSLVGRGNQPQHF
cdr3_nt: TGTGCCAGCAGCTTAGTGGGCAGGGGGAATCAGCCCCAGCATTTT

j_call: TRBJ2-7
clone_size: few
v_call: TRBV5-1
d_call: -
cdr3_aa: CASSLGEGNGEQYF
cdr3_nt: TGCGCCAGCAGCTTGGGGGAAGGTAACGGAGAGCAGTACTTC

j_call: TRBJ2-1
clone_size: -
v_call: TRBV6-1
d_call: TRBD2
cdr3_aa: CAGGTSGTYNEQFF
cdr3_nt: TGTGCCGGCGGGACTAGCGGAACCTACAATGAGCAGTTCTTC

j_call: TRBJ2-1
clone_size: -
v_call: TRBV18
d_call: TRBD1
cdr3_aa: CASSHRTGRYNEQFF
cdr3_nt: TGTGCCAGCTCGCACCGGACAGGGCGTTACAATGAGCAGTTCTTC

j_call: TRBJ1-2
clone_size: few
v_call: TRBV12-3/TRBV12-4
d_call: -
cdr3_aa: CASSFGDPSWYGYTF
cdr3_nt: TGTGCCAGCAGTTTCGGCGACCCATCGTGGTATGGCTACACCTTC

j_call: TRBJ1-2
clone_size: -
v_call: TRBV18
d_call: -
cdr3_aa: CASSPSAAGGYTF
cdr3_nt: TGTGCCAGCTCACCTTCGGCTGCTGGGGGCTACACCTTC

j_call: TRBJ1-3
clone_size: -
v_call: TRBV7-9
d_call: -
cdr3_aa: CASTPRQLPNSGNTIYF
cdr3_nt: TGTGCCAGCACCCCGAGACAGCTACCCAACTCTGGAAACACCATATATTTT

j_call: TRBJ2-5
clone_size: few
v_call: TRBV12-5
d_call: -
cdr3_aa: CASGLLGSGGVQETQYF
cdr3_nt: TGTGCTAGTGGACTCCTCGGGAGCGGCGGGGTCCAAGAGACCCAGTACTTC

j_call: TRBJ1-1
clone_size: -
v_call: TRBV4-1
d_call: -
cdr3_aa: CASSQDWTPGPFTGALF
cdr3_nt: TGCGCCAGCAGCCAAGATTGGACACCTGGGCCGTTTACTGGAGCTTTATTT